This T cell receptor (beta chain) was profiled in a study of T-cell memory formation after mild COVID-19. Study summary: Largely, the TCR clusters proved donor specific. Study results and limitations: CD4+ clones that contracted lay mainly in CM and EM; CD8+ ones lay in EMRA.

This CDR3 spans 14 amino acids. After 5'RACE with constant-segment primers, TCR alpha and TCR beta cDNA libraries carrying sample barcodes and UMIs were obtained. TCRdb re-called the 5' RACE reads with MiXCR, one entry per CDR3 protein. In the table there are 65,000 to 95,000 distinct CDR3 sequences, around 13% of which are singletons. This clonotype was seen repeatedly, ten times or more. Its antigen is not known. This TCR was sampled from a man between 18 and 29 years old who had mild COVID-19 (a few samples of this study predate the infection). Cell type and time point are not known. Sequenced sample: PBMCs or a T cell subset sorted from them (not recorded which). The rearrangement joins TRBV21-1 to TRBJ2-7; TRBD1 is the table's D call and was not checked against the DNA. TRBV21-1 is an annotated pseudogene. CDR3 loop: CASSKECRVYEQYF. CDR3 bases: TGTGCCAGCAGCAAAGAGTGCAGGGTCTACGAGCAGTACTTC.